This T cell receptor beta chain was retrieved from a study of blood T cells in healthy people across ages (dated by TCRdb to about 2015). With respect to the entire study: Template switching captured roughly one uniquely barcoded TCR beta cDNA molecule per two T cells in model experiments. The study analyzed two additional independent replicas of 1 million unique cDNA reads from the same blood draw for two donors, one aged 18 to 30 and one aged 80 or older. To avoid experimental bias, donors of different ages were randomly spread across the sequencing lanes. The donors were divided into four age groups: young (average roughly 17 years), middle-aged (around 41), aged (roughly 60) and long-lived (around 87). The study measured age-related changes in TCR beta repertoire diversity using deep sequencing normalized with unique cDNA molecular identifiers.

V loses 5 bases at its end and J loses 4 bases; junction bases beyond the gene matches: 10. CDR1 MNHNS and CDR2 SASEGT were looked up in the germline V gene. The CDR3 starts with the cysteine, ends with the phenylalanine, and has 18 residues. Solely the CDR3 DNA is kept, with 54 bases framed from the first base. As for this clonotype: It has no known antigen specificity. No base quality information exists; no much larger clone differs at one position.

On the study overall, not on this receptor specifically: Since profiling was done on bulk unsorted PBMCs, naive and antigen-experienced compartments could not be conclusively compared. There was a strong correlation between observed TCR beta diversity and the percentage of naive T cells measured by flow cytometry. As age increased, observed TCR beta diversity per million T cells dropped in a roughly linear way, and a significant reduction was already evident by age about 40. Because donor CMV infection status was unknown, age-related changes in expanded clonotypes were potentially confounded. Estimates of total diversity from one million sequenced T cells were regarded as lower bounds and underestimates. The long-lived group showed more naive CD4+ T cells, fewer expanded clones and increased TCR diversity than the aged group, suggesting age selection.

The method behind the library was 5' RACE. Sequencing relied on an Illumina HiSeq 2500. The second PCR ran for roughly 7 to 12 cycles and used a J-beta primer mix along with a sample-barcoded 5' primer. A template-switch 5' adaptor carrying 12 random nucleotides introduced a unique molecular identifier onto each TCR beta cDNA molecule. At least 3 million CDR3-containing paired-end reads were obtained from each sample. First-strand cDNA synthesis was performed from all RNA using the Mint cDNA synthesis kit, with priming by a TRBC-specific oligonucleotide. Following uracil-DNA glycosylase treatment, all cDNA underwent a first 18-cycle PCR with the universal primers M1SS and BC2_uni_R. In the authors' own workflow: Normalization of each sample was performed by random selection of 1 million high-quality reads, each carrying a distinct molecular identifier. Instead of being binned into consensus sequences, reads with shared molecular identifiers were discarded. MiTCR, run with a Q25 quality threshold and the strictest error-elimination algorithm, handled CDR3 identification, clonotype clustering and error correction. A nonparametric unseen species model with Euler transformation was used to estimate lower-bound total TCR beta diversity. Starting from the raw public reads, TCRdb applied fastp trimming at Q25, assembled clones with MiXCR and retained in-frame beta chains. Each entry merges the rows of one CDR3 protein and shows their most common DNA and genes. TCRdb, rather than the study authors, made the V and J calls. This sample has 1,500,000 or so distinct CDR3 sequences in its table, and 40% to 45% of those were observed once. The top ten clonotypes cover around 4% of the sample.

The 39 donors, aged about 6 to 95 years, were systemically healthy Caucasian individuals from Russia. Each donor gave 8 to 10 milliliters of peripheral blood, drawn into EDTA-treated Vacutainer tubes. Ficoll-Paque density-gradient centrifugation was used to isolate PBMCs, with at least 6.5 million obtained per sample. Trizol reagent was used to extract total RNA from the PBMCs, yielding at least 6 micrograms per sample. The percentages of naive CD45RAhigh/CD27high T cells were determined by flow cytometry on a PBMC aliquot from every donor. Specimen: blood. Here the chain combines TRBV6-1 and TRBJ2-2; TRBD2 matches 13 bases in the middle. The sequence came from a young woman in good health. The DNA sequence is TGTGCCAGCAGTCTAGGACTAGCGGGAGTGTTTGGCACCGGGGAGCTGTTTTTT. It codes for CASSLGLAGVFGTGELFF.